These 9 T cell receptor beta chains were sequenced from one sample in a study of blood T cell repertoires in COVID-19. Produced via immunoSEQ multiplex PCR; TCRdb's table is partial and in-frame only. The sample carries about 190,000 clones, 90% recorded once. The specimen was peripheral blood. These receptor sequences come from a man aged 50-60 years with acute or convalescent COVID-19.

The chain couples TRBV29-1 to TRBJ2-5; D gene unclear. This CDR3 has 12 residues. V gave up 8 bases and J gave up 5 bases, with 15 bases separating them. Germline CDR1 SQVTM, CDR2 ANQGSEA. The DNA for the CDR3 is TGCAGCTCCCGTTCGGTTGCCGAGACCCAGTACTTC. It yields the protein CSSRSVAETQYF.

The rearrangement uses TRBV9 and TRBJ2-1; 8 positions agree with TRBD2. The CDR3 runs 16 residues. CDR1 is SGDLS, CDR2 YYNGEE, per germline. Trimming removed 3 bases from V and 3 bases from J; junction bases left unmatched: 8. The CDR3 DNA reads TGTGCCAGCAGCGCCCAAGGGGCGGGAGGCTACAATGAGCAGTTCTTC. Translation gives CASSAQGAGGYNEQFF.

This clone showed up just a few times. The chain uses TRBV2 and TRBJ1-5; 7 nucleotides line up with TRBD1. V shed 4 bases, J shed 7 bases, and the junction held 7 bases outside the gene matches. The germline V gene encodes CDR1 SNHLY and CDR2 FYNNEI. The length of the CDR3 is 14 residues. CDR3 sequence (DNA): TGTGCCAGCAGTGCAGACAGGGTTGGGCAGCCCCAGCATTTT. Its translation is CASSADRVGQPQHF.

The chain has TRBV27 and TRBJ2-2; weak D call: TRBD2 (5 bases). This CDR3 spans 15 amino acids. The V end was cut by 6 bases, the J end by 3 bases, with 14 bases between. Germline-derived CDR1 and CDR2 are MNHEY and SMNVEV (reference sequence). This CDR3 reads CASRITDSYTGELFF. The CDR3 DNA reads TGTGCCAGCAGGATTACGGACTCGTACACCGGGGAGCTGTTTTTT.

The chain uses TRBV6-5 and TRBJ1-4; D not resolved. This CDR3 contains 13 residues. Looked up from germline, CDR1 is MNHEY and CDR2 is SVGAGI. Trimming pared 6 bases from V and 0 bases from J, leaving 5 bases between. CDR3 region: CASRGTTNEKLFF. CDR3 sequence (DNA): TGTGCCAGCAGGGGCACAACTAATGAAAAACTGTTTTTT.

This chain connects TRBV10-3 to TRBJ2-3; weak D call: TRBD2 (6 bases). The CDR3 runs to 15 residues. Germline V lookup: CDR1 ENHRY, CDR2 SYGVKD. Between the trimmed V and J ends, which lost 4 bases and 3 bases, there was a span of 14 bases. The CDR3 coding sequence is TGTGCCATCAGTGCCCAACAAGGAGGGACAGATACGCAGTATTTT. It codes for CAISAQQGGTDTQYF.

V is TRBV5-8 and J is TRBJ2-1; D not resolved. Germline-derived CDR1 and CDR2 are SGHTS and YDEGEE. The CDR3 runs to 15 residues. V was trimmed by 0 bases and J by 1 base, leaving 8 bases between them. The CDR3 region is CASSLVFRSYNEQFF. As DNA, the CDR3 is TGTGCCAGCAGCTTGGTTTTTCGGTCCTACAATGAGCAGTTCTTC.

J is TRBJ1-5 and V is TRBV7-2; D might be TRBD1 (6 bases). CDR1 is SGHTA, CDR2 FQGNSA, per germline. This CDR3 is built from 16 residues. Trimming took 1 base from V and 0 from J, leaving 10 bases between them. The CDR3 coding sequence is TGTGCCAGCAGCTTAGTGACAGGAGTTAGCAATCAGCCCCAGCATTTT. Protein: CASSLVTGVSNQPQHF.

The chain links TRBV5-1 to TRBJ2-5; TRBD2 agrees at 8 bases. This CDR3 region has 16 residues. The V gene's germline CDR1 is SGHRS and CDR2 YFSETQ. J gave up 3 bases and V 0 bases, and 7 bases lay outside the gene matches. CDR3 sequence (DNA): TGCGCCAGCAGCTTGGTCGGTAGCGGGGAAAAAGAGACCCAGTACTTC. Translating it yields CASSLVGSGEKETQYF.